The 20 T cell receptor beta chains listed next were all sequenced from one sample in a study of identical twins. One entry per CDR3 protein results from TCRdb running MiXCR on the 5' RACE reads. The data contain 510,000 or so distinct CDR3 sequences, 12% to 15% of them seen just once; the ten biggest clones take up roughly 0.42%. The same data also went into a second study, on yellow fever vaccine responses in identical twins.

Sequenced: CD4+ T cells sorted from blood. These receptors were collected from a woman aged 18-29 years in good health.

The chain uses TRBV11-3 and TRBJ2-1, with 9 bases lining up with TRBD2. Per germline, CDR1 SGHNT and CDR2 YENEEA. This CDR3 has 16 amino acids. The V and J ends lost 4 bases and 6 bases, in that order; junction bases with no gene match: 10. The CDR3 nucleotides are TGTGCCAGCAGCTCTCAAAGCGGGAGGAATAGCAATGAGCAGTTCTTC. This sequence encodes CASSSQSGRNSNEQFF.

This clonotype appeared a single time. The J gene is TRBJ1-2, the V gene TRBV2, with no clear D. The CDR3 consists of 18 residues. The germline CDR1 and CDR2 sequences are SNHLY and FYNNEI. Trimming removed 3 bases at V and 4 bases at J, with 24 bases between. The CDR3 sequence: CASSDSGLELFATYGYTF. In DNA, the CDR3 is TGTGCCAGCAGTGACTCGGGGTTGGAGCTGTTTGCTACCTATGGCTACACCTTC.

This sequence joins TRBV7-9 and TRBJ2-1; TRBD2 matches at 7 bases. Germline V gene lookup returns CDR1 SEHNR and CDR2 FQNEAQ (reference sequence). Trimming removed 3 bases from V and 8 bases from J; junction bases left unmatched: 10. CDR3 length equals 15 residues. The DNA of the CDR3 is TGTGCCAGCAGCTTGGAGGCGGCGGGAGAGGATGAGCAGTTCTTC. This encodes CASSLEAAGEDEQFF.

The chain joins TRBV20-1 to TRBJ1-4; D ambiguous. Germline-derived CDR1 and CDR2 are DFQATT and SNEGSKA (reference sequence). The CDR3 has 13 residues. Trimming removed 2 bases from V and 8 bases from J, with 12 bases in between. The CDR3 spells CSARLGGREKLFF. The CDR3 DNA reads TGCAGTGCTAGATTGGGCGGTCGGGAAAAACTGTTTTTT.

This clonotype was counted a few times. CDR3 in DNA: TGCGCCAGCAGCGGGGACAGCCATGGGGTTTCACCCCTCCACTTT. Translated: CASSGDSHGVSPLHF. The J gene is TRBJ1-6, the V gene TRBV5-1; 7 nucleotides align to TRBD1. The CDR3 is 15 residues long. Germline V gene lookup returns CDR1 SGHRS and CDR2 YFSETQ. V shed 4 bases and J 9 bases; nucleotides not matched to a gene: 10.

This clonotype came up many times. The chain employs TRBV2 and TRBJ2-5, with a possible D match to TRBD2 (6 bases). The CDR3 is 13 amino acids. CDR1 is SNHLY, CDR2 FYNNEI, per germline. The V end lost 4 bases, the J end lost 5 bases, and 11 bases lay between the germline ends. The CDR3 spells CASSGGLGETQYF. For the CDR3, the DNA is TGTGCCAGCAGTGGGGGACTGGGGGAGACCCAGTACTTC.

This clonotype has just a few counts. The chain links TRBV20-1 to TRBJ2-7; D is unclear. The CDR3 contains 12 residues. CDR1 is DFQATT, CDR2 SNEGSKA, per germline (reference sequence). Trimming took 3 bases from V and 6 from J, leaving 12 bases between them. CDR3 in DNA: TGCAGTGCTAGCGGCAGCTCCGGCGAGCAGTACTTC. As protein: CSASGSSGEQYF.

The chain recombines TRBV6-4 with TRBJ2-3; the D gene is possibly TRBD1 (6 bases). V lost 3 bases, J lost 1 base, and 8 bases lay in between. The germline CDR1 and CDR2 sequences are MRHNA and SNTAGT. This CDR3 has 14 residues. DNA for the CDR3: TGTGCCAGCAGTGAAAGGACAGGCACAGATACGCAGTATTTT. This translates into CASSERTGTDTQYF.

This clonotype turned up a few times. This rearrangement joins TRBV28 to TRBJ2-1; 11 nucleotides match TRBD1. V shed 8 bases and J 13 bases; nucleotides not matched to a gene: 16. Germline values: CDR1 MDHEN, CDR2 SYDVKM. CDR3 size: 15 residues. The DNA of the CDR3 is TGTGCCAGCTTTAACCGGGACAGGGGGGTAGGGGGTCAGTTCTTC. Translating gives CASFNRDRGVGGQFF.

The genes are TRBV20-1 and TRBJ2-7, with TRBD2 matching 11 bases. J gave up 2 bases and V 0 bases, and 3 bases lay outside the gene matches. The CDR3 contains 15 residues. From germline, CDR1 is DFQATT and CDR2 SNEGSKA (reference sequence). As DNA, the CDR3 is TGCAGTGCTAGAGATTCTAGCGGGAGGCCCTACGAGCAGTACTTC. Translating it yields CSARDSSGRPYEQYF.

This clonotype was detected only a few times. CDR3 in DNA: TGTGCCACCCAACTAGCGGGGGGGCATAATGAGCAGTTCTTC. This sequence encodes CATQLAGGHNEQFF. The rearrangement uses TRBV10-3 and TRBJ2-1; 13 bases match TRBD2. The germline V gene has CDR1 ENHRY and CDR2 SYGVKD. The CDR3 has 14 residues. V shed 10 bases and J 7 bases; nucleotides not matched to a gene: 7.

J is TRBJ2-7 and V is TRBV3-1, with 7 bases that match TRBD1. After removal of 4 bases from V and 4 bases from J, the junction contained 10 bases not matched to a gene. CDR1 LGHDT and CDR2 YNNKEL come from the germline V gene (reference sequence). This CDR3 has 15 amino acids. As DNA, the CDR3 is TGTGCCAGCAGCCTCCTTTCACAGGGGACGTACGAGCAGTACTTC. Its protein is CASSLLSQGTYEQYF.

The chain couples TRBV7-2 to TRBJ2-7, with D possibly being TRBD2 (5 bases). The ends were cut back, 5 bases at V and 1 base at J, with 21 bases in the middle. This CDR3 contains 17 residues. The germline CDR1 and CDR2 sequences are SGHTA and FQGNSA. CDR3 in amino acids: CASSQTTSSPISYEQYF. The CDR3 DNA reads TGTGCCAGCAGCCAAACAACTAGTTCCCCCATATCCTACGAGCAGTACTTC.

There are a few counts of this clonotype. The chain uses TRBV14 and TRBJ2-5; D gene unclear. The CDR3 loop spans 15 amino acids. The V gene lost 2 bases and the J gene lost 1 base, with 11 bases spanning the gap. The germline gives CDR1 SGHDN, CDR2 FVKESK. Here the CDR3 reads CASSQSGPTQETQYF. CDR3 in DNA: TGTGCCAGCAGCCAATCCGGTCCCACCCAAGAGACCCAGTACTTC.

This clonotype has more than one count but fewer than ten. This sequence joins TRBV5-1 and TRBJ2-3, with no clear D. The CDR3 runs 15 residues. CDR1 is SGHRS, CDR2 YFSETQ, per germline. Between the trimmed V and J ends, which lost 1 base and 0 bases, there was a span of 9 bases. DNA of the CDR3: TGCGCCAGCAGCTTGAATGTGACCAGCACAGATACGCAGTATTTT. This translates into CASSLNVTSTDTQYF.

The chain joins TRBV10-3 to TRBJ2-3; 12 bases are a match to TRBD2. Looked up from germline, CDR1 is ENHRY and CDR2 is SYGVKD. The CDR3 length is 14 residues. J was trimmed by 7 bases and V by 10 bases; bases with no gene match: 9. CDR3 residues: CATSRTSGKNTQYF. CDR3 DNA: TGTGCCACCTCTCGGACTAGCGGGAAGAATACGCAGTATTTT.

This clonotype occurred a few times. This chain joins TRBV4-2 and TRBJ2-7; D is ambiguous. Trimming cost V 4 bases and J 1 base, with 5 bases left between them. Per germline, CDR1 LGHNA and CDR2 YNFKEQ. The CDR3 is 12 residues long. This CDR3 reads CASSLPSYEQYF. CDR3 in DNA: TGTGCCAGCAGCCTCCCTTCCTACGAGCAGTACTTC.

This chain uses TRBV29-1 with TRBJ1-1, with a tentative D call TRBD1 (6 bases). CDR3 length: 13 amino acids. Trimming pared 5 bases from V and 3 bases from J, leaving 13 bases between. CDR1 is SQVTM and CDR2 is ANQGSEA in the germline V gene. The CDR3 coding sequence is TGCAGCGTTTACAGGGTATCGGACACTGAAGCTTTCTTT. Translating it yields CSVYRVSDTEAFF.

This chain connects TRBV4-2 to TRBJ1-3, with D unclear. Trimming stripped 1 base from V and 3 bases from J, with 13 bases between. Germline CDR1 reads LGHNA; CDR2 reads YNFKEQ. The CDR3 runs to 16 residues. CDR3 coding DNA: TGTGCCAGCAGCCAAGCCGGTGGAATAGATGGAAACACCATATATTTT. Its translation is CASSQAGGIDGNTIYF.

This clonotype was counted between two and nine times. The CDR3 is CASSPGPPGNQPQHF. For the CDR3, the DNA is TGTGCCAGCAGCCCTGGGCCACCGGGCAATCAGCCCCAGCATTTT. The rearrangement uses TRBV5-5 and TRBJ1-5; D is ambiguous. Trimming took 4 bases from V and 2 from J, leaving 13 bases between them. Germline loops: CDR1 SGHKS, CDR2 YYEKEE (reference sequence). The CDR3 has 15 residues.